The sequence of this T cell receptor beta chain was determined in a study of cytomegalovirus exposure and HLA in healthy donors. The PCR used 60 Vbeta and 13 Jbeta primers. Libraries were prepared by immunoSEQ multiplex PCR; TCRdb keeps only in-frame clonotypes and omits some of them. Of about 120,000 clones listed, 65% to 90% are singletons. V lost 4 bases and J lost 1; bases outside the gene matches: 4. The CDR3 is 14 amino acids. In germline, CDR1 is MNHNY, CDR2 SVGAGI (reference sequence). Study-level points and caveats: A later analysis by the authors found several of the most significant clusters apparently linked to common viral pathogens. It was 150 to 200 TCR beta chains that were listed as cytomegalovirus-associated.

A word on this clone: Its specificity is not known.

The J gene is TRBJ2-7, the V gene TRBV6-6, with 7 bases identical to TRBD1. This TCR was recovered from a woman younger than 45 in good health and CMV-seronegative. The sample taken for sequencing was PBMCs. CDR3 protein: CASSWTGESYEQYF. In nucleotides, the CDR3 is TGTGCCAGCAGTTGGACAGGTGAATCCTACGAGCAGTACTTC.